The subject of this entry is one T cell receptor (beta chain). This sample was taken from a study of blood T cell repertoires in COVID-19. Overall study context: Acute-phase and convalescent COVID-19 samples originated in the United States, Italy and Spain. Sample material is recorded as cDNA or gDNA derived from T cells, B-cell-depleted T cells, or PBMCs.

In the original processing: The authors estimated nucleated cell counts from reference gene primer amplification. Only in-frame clones appear in the TCRdb table, and some are missing; sequencing was by immunoSEQ multiplex PCR. That table is the source of V, J and clone size, and D and trimming were worked out from the DNA. The sample holds roughly 270,000 clones, roughly 90% seen once. V dropped 6 bases and J dropped 6 bases, with 11 bases sitting between them. Germline assignment: CDR1 LNHNV and CDR2 YYDKDF (reference sequence). The CDR3 sequence is 12 residues long. This clonotype was obtained from a man in his late teens or twenties with active or convalescent COVID-19. Material for sequencing was peripheral blood. This chain links TRBV15 with TRBJ1-1, with TRBD1 as a possible D gene (6 bases). CDR3 coding DNA: TGTGCCACCAGTACTAGACAGGCTGAAGCTTTCTTT. Its protein product is CATSTRQAEAFF.